Listed below are T cell receptor beta chains from one sample, sequenced in a study of T cells in Graves' hyperthyroidism and ophthalmopathy. TCRdb redid the calling of the multiplex PCR reads with MiXCR, one entry per CDR3 protein. The sample includes hundreds of thousands of distinct CDR3 sequences, around 42% of them seen just once. The sample was peripheral blood or thyroid tissue (not recorded which). The receptors here all came from a woman aged 18-29 years with Graves' hyperthyroidism. Each CDR3 is given with its conserved first and last residue. The D gene is left open where the match is weak. Not all rows give a size; the values are once, few, many and, for expanded clones, a class.

clone_size,v_call,j_call,d_call,cdr3_nt,cdr3_aa
few,TRBV19,TRBJ1-1,.,TGTGCCAGTAGTGTACCGGACGGGAACACTGAAGCTTTCTTT,CASSVPDGNTEAFF
many,TRBV2,TRBJ1-5,TRBD1,TGTGCCAGCAGTGCGGGGACAGTCGGCAATCAGCCCCAGCATTTT,CASSAGTVGNQPQHF
once,TRBV7-9,TRBJ1-1,.,TGCGCCAGCAGCTTGGAGGTAGGGGCCTTGGACACTGAAGCTTTCTTT,CASSLEVGALDTEAFF
.,TRBV7-8,TRBJ1-1,.,TGTGCCAGCTTAAACCCGGGACCGATGAACACTGAAGCTTTCTTT,CASLNPGPMNTEAFF
many,TRBV13,TRBJ1-2,TRBD1,TGTGCCAGCAGCTTAGAAGGGGGCTTAAACTATGGCTACACCTTC,CASSLEGGLNYGYTF
.,TRBV2,TRBJ1-2,TRBD1,TGTGCCAGCGGGGGCGAGGGGGCGGTTGGCTACACCTTC,CASGGEGAVGYTF
.,TRBV29-1,TRBJ1-2,.,TGCAGCGTTGGACGGCTGGCCGGAGGCTACACCTTC,CSVGRLAGGYTF
.,TRBV10-3,TRBJ1-4,.,TGTGCCATCAGGGCAGGGACATCCGGAAAACTGTTTTTT,CAIRAGTSGKLFF
.,TRBV7-9,TRBJ1-2,.,TGTGCCAGCAGCCCACTCGTAACTAAGCGGGGAGGGTATGGCTACACCTTC,CASSPLVTKRGGYGYTF
many,TRBV15,TRBJ2-2,.,TGTGCCACCAACGGTTGGGGCGGGGAGCTGTTTTTT,CATNGWGGELFF
many,TRBV7-9,TRBJ2-5,TRBD2,TGTGCCAGCAGCTTGGGACTAGCGGCTCCTTGGACCCAGTACTTC,CASSLGLAAPWTQYF
.,TRBV24-1,TRBJ2-2,.,TGTGCCACCAGTCAGGCCGGGGAGCTGTTTTTT,CATSQAGELFF
.,TRBV9,TRBJ2-7,.,TGTGCCAGCAGCCCGCGAACTGGTGGGGACGAGCAGAACTTC,CASSPRTGGDEQNF
few,TRBV20-1,TRBJ2-5,TRBD2,TGCAGTGCAACTAAGTGGGAGGGCCTTGAGACCCAGTACTTC,CSATKWEGLETQYF
.,TRBV2,TRBJ1-4,.,TGTGCCACCAGTGATTGGGGGAGCTCAATTGAAAAACTGTTTTTT,CATSDWGSSIEKLFF
many,TRBV15,TRBJ1-4,TRBD1,TGTGCCACCAGCACCCGGACAGGATTTAATGAAAAACTGTTTTTT,CATSTRTGFNEKLFF
few,TRBV20-1,TRBJ1-2,TRBD1,TGCAGTGCTAATAGGGCCGTTAGACAGGGCCGCTATGGCTACACCTTC,CSANRAVRQGRYGYTF
few,TRBV7-2,TRBJ1-2,.,TGTGCCAGCAGACAAATCCGGGACACGGACTATGGCTACACCTTC,CASRQIRDTDYGYTF
.,TRBV7-2,TRBJ2-5,.,TGTGCCAGCAGCGTCATTGGAACCGGGGAGCTGTACTTC,CASSVIGTGELYF
.,TRBV6-1,TRBJ2-2,TRBD1,TGTGCCAGCAGCCGAGGACAGGGGGAGACCGGGGAGCTGTTTTTT,CASSRGQGETGELFF
many,TRBV9,TRBJ1-4,.,TGTGCCAGCAGCGTAGCCGGTGTCAGCCGTAATGAAAAACTGTTTTTT,CASSVAGVSRNEKLFF
many,TRBV4-3,TRBJ2-5,.,TGCGCCAGCAGCCAGACAAGGCAAGAGACCCAGTACTTC,CASSQTRQETQYF
few,TRBV9,TRBJ2-2,TRBD2,TGTGCCAGCAGCCGTCCGGGACTAGCGGTCGCTAACACCGGGGAGCTGTTTTTT,CASSRPGLAVANTGELFF
many,TRBV7-9,TRBJ1-1,.,TGTGCCAGCAGCTCAAGAGGGACTGGACCGAGGAACACTGAAGCTTTCTTT,CASSSRGTGPRNTEAFF
many,TRBV2,TRBJ2-5,TRBD2,TGTGCCAGCAGTCCCCCCGGGACTAAGACCCAGTACTTC,CASSPPGTKTQYF
.,TRBV29-1,TRBJ1-2,.,TGCAGCGTTGAGGGCTGGGCAGGGACTGGCTACACCTTC,CSVEGWAGTGYTF
.,TRBV7-2,TRBJ1-6,TRBD1,TGTGCCACGACGGGACAGGGCGAGAGCTCCTATAATTCACCCCTCCACTTT,CATTGQGESSYNSPLHF
few,TRBV2,TRBJ1-2,.,TGTGCCAGGGCCGGGACGAACTATGGCTACACCTTC,CARAGTNYGYTF
.,TRBV7-8,TRBJ1-4,TRBD1,TGTGCCAGCAGCCGAATGAAGGGGGCCGGGGAAAAACTGTTTTTT,CASSRMKGAGEKLFF